Below, 21 T cell receptor beta chains from the same sample are listed, as sequenced in a study of blood T cell repertoires in COVID-19. Using immunoSEQ multiplex PCR, the repertoire was profiled, and TCRdb retains in-frame clones only, with some absent. The sample carries under 50,000 clones, 80% recorded once. Sequencing input: peripheral blood. The source of these receptors is an older man with active or convalescent COVID-19.

This clone was recorded a few times. The genes are TRBV2 and TRBJ1-2; possible D gene TRBD1, 5 bases. The V end lost 7 bases, the J end lost 3 bases, and 12 bases lay between the germline ends. In germline, CDR1 is SNHLY, CDR2 FYNNEI. There are 13 residues in the CDR3. The CDR3, as DNA: TGTGCCAGCAACGGGCGGGACGACTATGGCTACACCTTC. This translates into CASNGRDDYGYTF.

CDR3 sequence: CASSNSPAGGSYNEQFF. The CDR3 nucleotides are TGTGCCAGTAGTAACTCGCCAGCGGGGGGCTCCTACAATGAGCAGTTCTTC. The V call is TRBV19, the J call TRBJ2-1, with 9 bases lining up with TRBD2. There are 17 residues in the CDR3. Germline loops: CDR1 LNHDA, CDR2 SQIVND (reference sequence). V dropped 4 bases and J dropped 0; count of bases not matched to a gene: 7.

The V and J genes are TRBV13 and TRBJ2-5; 8 nucleotides align to TRBD1. J gave up 2 bases and V 2 bases, and 7 bases lay outside the gene matches. CDR1 and CDR2 (germline): PRHDT, FYEKMQ (reference sequence). The CDR3 sequence is 16 residues long. CDR3 sequence reads: CASSLRQGARQETQYF. The DNA for the CDR3 is TGTGCCAGCAGCTTAAGGCAGGGGGCGAGACAAGAGACCCAGTACTTC.

This chain joins TRBV5-4 and TRBJ1-2; TRBD1 matches at 8 bases. CDR3 length equals 14 residues. The V segment lost 4 bases and the J segment 8 bases; nucleotides outside the gene matches: 10. Germline-derived CDR1 and CDR2 are SGHNT and YYREEE (reference sequence). CDR3 sequence (DNA): TGTGCCAGCAGCAGGGACAGGACGGCATTGGGCTACACCTTC. Translation gives CASSRDRTALGYTF. Together with reference TRBV5-4 and TRBJ1-2, the CDR3 gives the full variable domain: ETGVTQSPTHLIKTRGQQVTLRCSSQSGHNTVSWYQQALGQGPQFIFQYYREEENGRGNFPPRFSGLQFPNYSSELNVNALELDDSALYLCASSRDRTALGYTFGSGTRLTVV.

This clone has a handful of counts. The gene calls are TRBV7-2 and TRBJ2-7; D may be TRBD1 (6 bases). The CDR3 has 14 amino acids. V was clipped by 4 bases and J by 6 bases, with 16 bases between them. Germline V lookup: CDR1 SGHTA, CDR2 FQGNSA. The CDR3 spells CASSYVQGSTEQYF. CDR3 sequence (DNA): TGTGCCAGCAGCTACGTACAGGGTTCGACCGAGCAGTACTTC.

This rearrangement joins TRBV5-1 to TRBJ2-5, with 9 bases identical to TRBD2. The germline gives CDR1 SGHRS, CDR2 YFSETQ. This CDR3 has 16 amino acids. The V segment lost 0 bases and the J segment 1 base; nucleotides outside the gene matches: 4. DNA of the CDR3: TGCGCCAGCAGCTTGGAGGCGGGAGGGCCCCAAGAGACCCAGTACTTC. It encodes CASSLEAGGPQETQYF.

The gene calls are TRBV28 and TRBJ1-4; D perhaps matches TRBD1 (5 bases). The V gene's germline CDR1 is MDHEN and CDR2 SYDVKM. Trimming shortened V by 5 bases and J by 2 bases, and 18 bases separated the two germline ends. The CDR3 spans 17 residues. This CDR3 is CASSKPGPPGTNEKLFF. The DNA of the CDR3 is TGTGCCAGCAGTAAGCCCGGGCCCCCAGGGACTAATGAAAAACTGTTTTTT.

The V and J genes are TRBV7-2 and TRBJ1-2; 7 bases map to TRBD1. CDR1 is SGHTA and CDR2 is FQGNSA in the germline V gene. This CDR3 has 13 amino acids. V lost 5 bases and J lost 4; bases outside the gene matches: 4. The CDR3 DNA follows: TGTGCCAGCAGCCCTACAGGGGCCTATGGCTACACCTTC. Translating gives CASSPTGAYGYTF.

In its sample, this clone was seen a few times. The chain couples TRBV6-5 to TRBJ2-1; a possible D gene is TRBD2 (5 bases). Germline lookup yields CDR1 MNHEY and CDR2 SVGAGI. Trimming stripped 6 bases from V and 2 bases from J, with 8 bases between. The CDR3 covers 13 residues. The DNA of the CDR3 is TGTGCCAGCAGAGGGAGTGCCTACAATGAGCAGTTCTTC. Amino acids: CASRGSAYNEQFF.

The rearrangement links TRBV30 to TRBJ1-4; maybe TRBD1 (5 bases). Between the trimmed V and J ends, which lost 1 base and 6 bases, there was a span of 21 bases. Germline CDR1 GTSNPN, CDR2 SVGIG (reference sequence). CDR3 size: 17 residues. CDR3 in amino acids: CAWSGPGKLPGHEKLFF. CDR3 coding DNA: TGTGCCTGGAGTGGTCCAGGGAAGCTTCCCGGGCATGAAAAACTGTTTTTT.

This clone showed up just a few times. This sequence joins TRBV30 and TRBJ1-6, with 8 bases fitting TRBD1. Germline V CDR1 and CDR2: GTSNPN, SVGIG (reference sequence). The CDR3 spans 13 residues. Germline trimming cut 8 bases from V and 5 bases from J; bases unmatched to any gene: 5. The CDR3 loop reads CAGQGADNSPLHF. As DNA, the CDR3 is TGTGCCGGGCAGGGGGCAGATAATTCACCCCTCCACTTT.

The V call is TRBV30, the J call TRBJ2-7; 7 bases are shared with TRBD1. This CDR3 has 14 amino acids. V lost 6 bases and J lost 3; bases outside the gene matches: 11. Germline V gene sequence: CDR1 GTSNPN, CDR2 SVGIG (reference sequence). The CDR3 protein is CACSRDRAFYEQYF. The CDR3 DNA is TGTGCCTGTTCCCGGGACAGAGCCTTCTACGAGCAGTACTTC. Based on the CDR3 plus reference TRBV30 and TRBJ2-7, the full variable domain is SQTIHQWPATLVQPVGSPLSLECTVEGTSNPNLYWYRQAAGRGLQLLFYSVGIGQISSEVPQNLSASRPQDRQFILSSKKLLLSDSGFYLCACSRDRAFYEQYFGPGTRLTVT.

The rearrangement links TRBV4-2 to TRBJ2-7, with 7 positions matching TRBD1. CDR1 is LGHNA, CDR2 YNFKEQ, per germline. The CDR3 loop spans 12 amino acids. Trimming removed 4 bases from V and 5 bases from J; junction bases left unmatched: 2. CDR3 bases: TGTGCCAGCAGCCTCGACAGGGACGAGCAGTACTTC. This gives the protein CASSLDRDEQYF.

The chain joins TRBV11-3 to TRBJ2-1; possible D gene TRBD2, 5 bases. Between the trimmed V and J ends, which lost 4 bases and 5 bases, there was a span of 21 bases. The CDR3 runs to 17 residues. The germline V gene has CDR1 SGHNT and CDR2 YENEEA. This chain's CDR3 is CASSSRRSGEGHNEQFF. As DNA, the CDR3 is TGTGCCAGCAGCTCCCGACGGTCCGGAGAGGGCCACAATGAGCAGTTCTTC.

The J gene is TRBJ2-1, the V gene TRBV27, with 9 bases aligning to TRBD1. The germline gives CDR1 MNHEY, CDR2 SMNVEV (reference sequence). The V segment lost 4 bases and the J segment 2 bases; nucleotides outside the gene matches: 6. The CDR3 consists of 16 residues. The CDR3 is CASSSTGGRAYNEQFF. The CDR3 DNA reads as TGTGCCAGCAGTTCGACAGGGGGTAGAGCCTACAATGAGCAGTTCTTC.

This clone turned up a few times. The V gene is TRBV2, the J gene TRBJ2-7; 9 bases agree with TRBD1. This CDR3 comprises 15 residues. The germline CDR1 and CDR2 sequences are SNHLY and FYNNEI. V lost 2 bases and J lost 5; bases outside the gene matches: 7. The CDR3 protein is CASSEWGTGRDEQYF. CDR3 nucleotides: TGTGCCAGCAGTGAATGGGGGACAGGGCGGGACGAGCAGTACTTC.

This clone was observed a handful of times. J is TRBJ1-6 and V is TRBV12-3 or TRBV12-4; possibly TRBD1 for D (6 bases). Trimming removed 5 bases from V and 7 bases from J, with 9 bases in between. The CDR3 consists of 13 residues. The CDR3 DNA reads as TGTGCCAGCAGTGAAACAGGGAATTCACCCCTCCACTTT. Translating gives CASSETGNSPLHF.

This clone has a handful of counts. The chain combines TRBV29-1 with TRBJ1-4; 7 bases line up with TRBD1. Germline V CDR1 and CDR2: SQVTM, ANQGSEA. The CDR3 spans 13 residues. J was trimmed by 4 bases and V by 7 bases; bases with no gene match: 6. The CDR3 loop reads CSGRDSYNEKLFF. The DNA for the CDR3 is TGCAGCGGAAGGGACAGTTATAATGAAAAACTGTTTTTT. The complete variable domain, with remaining parts taken from reference TRBV29-1 and TRBJ1-4, reads SAVISQKPSRDICQRGTSLTIQCQVDSQVTMMFWYRQQPGQSLTLIATANQGSEATYESGFVIDKFPISRPNLTFSTLTVSNMSPEDSSIYLCSGRDSYNEKLFFGSGTQLSVL.

V is TRBV9 and J is TRBJ1-4, with TRBD1 matching 7 bases. V dropped 0 bases and J dropped 10; count of bases not matched to a gene: 6. CDR1 is SGDLS, CDR2 YYNGEE, per germline. This CDR3 spans 14 amino acids. The DNA for the CDR3 is TGTGCCAGCAGCGTAGACGGACAGGCTGGAAAACTGTTTTTT. It is translated as CASSVDGQAGKLFF. Using reference TRBV9 and TRBJ1-4 for the parts outside the CDR3, the full variable domain is DSGVTQTPKHLITATGQRVTLRCSPRSGDLSVYWYQQSLDQGLQFLIQYYNGEERAKGNILERFSAQQFPDLHSELNLSSLELGDSALYFCASSVDGQAGKLFFGSGTQLSVL.

The J gene is TRBJ2-7, the V gene TRBV27; 11 bases match TRBD1. This CDR3 comprises 15 residues. CDR1 is MNHEY and CDR2 is SMNVEV in the germline V gene (reference sequence). Trimming removed 4 bases from V and 3 bases from J; junction bases left unmatched: 5. CDR3 in DNA: TGTGCCAGCAGTTCGCCCGGGACAGGGGGCTACGAGCAGTACTTC. Residues: CASSSPGTGGYEQYF.

The V and J genes are TRBV19 and TRBJ1-1; D unresolved. Germline V gene lookup returns CDR1 LNHDA and CDR2 SQIVND (reference sequence). This CDR3 has 12 amino acids. V lost 5 bases, J lost 4 bases, and 8 bases lay in between. The CDR3 DNA reads as TGTGCCAGTAGTGGTCACAGCACTGAAGCTTTCTTT. It specifies CASSGHSTEAFF.